The clone carrying this T cell receptor (beta chain) was detected only once. The antigen remains undetermined. The V gene's germline CDR1 is SGHTA and CDR2 FQGNSA. The CDR3 loop spans 15 amino acids. Losses at the gene ends were 3 bases for V and 4 bases for J; bases not matched to a gene: 5. This entry is derived from a study of OX40 agonist ivuxolimab in advanced cancers. The study, taken as a whole, reports: Average numbers of expanded clones were greater in CD8+ T cells than in CD4+. Circulating CD4+ and CD8+ T cells showed clonal expansion by week 6 at 0.1 to 3.0 mg/kg.

Autoimmune disease history or systemic immunosuppression barred patients. The method was immunoSEQ multiplex PCR; TCRdb's version includes in-frame clones alone and lacks a portion of them. The sample holds around 97,000 clones, 84% seen once. The V gene is TRBV7-2, the J gene TRBJ1-2, with 10 bases aligning to TRBD1. The TCR comes from an adult with an advanced solid tumor such as melanoma, head and neck, liver or kidney cancer. The sample in question was CD4+ or CD8+ T cells sorted from blood, obtained in a trial of the OX40 agonist ivuxolimab. In DNA form, the CDR3 reads TGTGCCAGCAGCTTTCAGACAGGGGGCGGCTATGGCTACACCTTC. Translation: CASSFQTGGGYGYTF.